This TCR beta chain was sequenced for a study of blood T cell dynamics during melanoma immunotherapy. A fixed DNA input of about 0.35 ug was used per bulk PBMC sample. The protocol was immunoSEQ multiplex PCR, while the TCRdb copy is restricted to in-frame clones and leaves out a portion. The data show some 7,200 clones, more than 65% seen once. Time point: pre-treatment baseline. The CDR3 is 14 amino acids. The V gene lost 0 bases and the J gene lost 4 bases, with 9 bases spanning the gap. Looked up from germline, CDR1 is MNHEY and CDR2 is SMNVEV (reference sequence). This clonotype originated in a human donor with melanoma. The sample consisted of blood, taken from a patient treated with checkpoint blockade. The V gene is TRBV27, the J gene TRBJ1-1; D call uncertain. This CDR3 is CASSLSTGSTEAFF. The CDR3 bases are TGTGCCAGCAGTTTATCGACGGGTAGCACTGAAGCTTTCTTT.